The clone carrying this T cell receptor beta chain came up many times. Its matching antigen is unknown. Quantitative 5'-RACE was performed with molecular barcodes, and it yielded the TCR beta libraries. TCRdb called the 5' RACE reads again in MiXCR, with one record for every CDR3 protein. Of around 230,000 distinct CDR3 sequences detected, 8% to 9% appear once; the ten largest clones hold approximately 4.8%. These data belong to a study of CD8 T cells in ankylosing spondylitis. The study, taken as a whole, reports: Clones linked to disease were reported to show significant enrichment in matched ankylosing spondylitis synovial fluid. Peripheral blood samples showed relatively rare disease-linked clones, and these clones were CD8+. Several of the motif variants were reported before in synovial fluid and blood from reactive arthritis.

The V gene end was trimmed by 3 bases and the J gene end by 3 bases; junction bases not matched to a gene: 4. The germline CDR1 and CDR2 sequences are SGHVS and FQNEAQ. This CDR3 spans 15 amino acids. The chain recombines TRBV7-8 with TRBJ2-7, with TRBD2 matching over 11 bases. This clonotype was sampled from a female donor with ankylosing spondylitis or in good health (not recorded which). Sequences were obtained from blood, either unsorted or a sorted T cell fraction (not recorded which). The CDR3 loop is CASSFPGTSGYEQYF. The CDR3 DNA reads TGTGCCAGCAGCTTCCCCGGGACTAGCGGCTACGAGCAGTACTTC.